This T cell receptor (beta chain) comes out of a study of cytomegalovirus exposure and HLA in healthy donors. Findings and limits, study-wide: An analysis was carried out at a later point. It showed that HLA-associated TCR beta chains were more clonally expanded than equally common non-associated chains. 16,951 TCR beta sequences were associated with HLA alleles at 0.05 false discovery rate in a later analysis.

Nominal health characterized the donors when sampled, though unrecorded immune exposures were likely. Primers included in the PCR were 60 Vbeta and 13 Jbeta primers. The protocol was immunoSEQ multiplex PCR, while the TCRdb copy is restricted to in-frame clones and leaves out a portion. This sample has under 200,000 clones, with roughly 80% found just once. A remark on this clone: Its cognate antigen is unknown.

Germline V CDR1 and CDR2: MNHEY, SMNVEV (reference sequence). This CDR3 is built from 14 residues. V dropped 5 bases and J dropped 9; count of bases not matched to a gene: 10. The TCR sequence derives from a woman aged 40 to 50 in good health and CMV-seropositive. J is TRBJ2-5 and V is TRBV27; 9 bases map to TRBD1. The sample comprised PBMCs. Here the CDR3 reads CASSPFDRGKAQYF. In nucleotides, the CDR3 is TGTGCCAGCAGTCCCTTCGACAGGGGGAAAGCCCAGTACTTC.